A selection of T cell receptor beta chains follows, all from one sample in a study of graft-versus-host responses after intestinal transplantation. Clones were sequenced by immunoSEQ multiplex PCR, and TCRdb holds only the in-frame ones, with some missing. The table records approximately 100,000 clones, 86% of them present only once. The sequencing here drew on PBMCs, taken 255 days after intestinal transplant. The receptors stem from a human patient who received an intestinal transplant, so some T cells may come from the graft donor. The CDR3 runs from the conserved cysteine through the conserved F or W. A D gene is named only where the DNA matches it firmly. Not every row has a clone size; where given, it reads once, few, many or a size class.

V gene	D gene	J gene	clone size	CDR3 protein	CDR3 DNA
TRBV27	-	TRBJ2-1	once	CASSFGGFRSEQFF	TGTGCCAGCAGTTTCGGCGGGTTCAGAAGTGAGCAGTTCTTC
TRBV6-6	-	TRBJ2-5	-	CASSYDSLQETQYF	TGTGCCAGCAGTTACGACAGCCTCCAAGAGACCCAGTACTTC
TRBV7-8	TRBD2	TRBJ2-7	-	CASSLVGSGRDHRDEQYF	TGTGCCAGCAGCTTAGTAGGTAGCGGGAGGGATCATCGGGACGAGCAGTACTTC
TRBV11-2	-	TRBJ1-4	-	CASSLDNSSPSFNEKLFF	TGTGCCAGCAGCTTAGATAACAGCTCTCCTTCTTTTAATGAAAAACTGTTTTTT
TRBV5-4	TRBD1	TRBJ2-7	-	CASSWGTVATYEQYF	TGTGCCAGCAGCTGGGGGACAGTGGCAACCTACGAGCAGTACTTC
TRBV11-2	-	TRBJ1-1	-	CASISKKLQNTEAFF	TGTGCCAGCATCTCGAAGAAGCTCCAGAACACTGAAGCTTTCTTT
TRBV5-4	TRBD1	TRBJ1-1	-	CASSRRDRANTEAFF	TGTGCCAGCAGCCGGCGGGACAGGGCAAACACTGAAGCTTTCTTT
TRBV6-5	-	TRBJ2-6	-	CASVASGANVLTF	TGTGCCAGCGTAGCCTCTGGGGCCAACGTCCTGACTTTC
TRBV4-2	-	TRBJ2-1	-	CASSQDPTSGNEQFF	TGTGCCAGCAGCCAAGACCCGACTAGTGGCAATGAGCAGTTCTTC
TRBV7-2	TRBD1	TRBJ1-1	-	CASSLALLAGGTEAFF	TGTGCCAGCAGCTTAGCCCTCTTGGCAGGGGGCACTGAAGCTTTCTTT
TRBV7-9	-	TRBJ1-2	-	CASSFSQGWLSPYGYTF	TGTGCCAGCAGTTTTTCACAAGGGTGGCTGTCTCCCTATGGCTACACCTTC
TRBV11-3	-	TRBJ2-3	-	CASSLDTGRGTDTQYF	TGTGCCAGCAGCTTAGATACGGGTAGGGGCACAGATACGCAGTATTTT
TRBV6-6	-	TRBJ1-1	-	CASSPKLEGNTEAFF	TGTGCCAGCAGCCCAAAGTTAGAGGGGAACACTGAAGCTTTCTTT
TRBV5-1	TRBD1	TRBJ1-1	-	CASSSYTGVNTEAFF	TGCGCCAGCAGCTCCTATACAGGGGTGAACACTGAAGCTTTCTTT
TRBV29-1	TRBD1	TRBJ1-3	-	CSAWGQGNTIYF	TGCAGCGCCTGGGGACAGGGAAACACCATATATTTT
TRBV9	-	TRBJ1-1	-	CASSRGGTAEAFF	TGTGCCAGCAGCCGTGGGGGCACCGCTGAAGCTTTCTTT
TRBV7-9	-	TRBJ2-1	-	CASSSLPYYNEQFF	TGTGCCAGCAGTTCCCTCCCCTACTACAATGAGCAGTTCTTC
TRBV6-5	TRBD2	TRBJ2-2	-	CASSYVKTSGTGELFF	TGTGCCAGCAGTTACGTGAAGACTAGCGGCACCGGGGAGCTGTTTTTT
TRBV21-1	-	TRBJ2-5	-	CASSKVGQQETQYF	TGTGCCAGCAGCAAAGTTGGGCAGCAAGAGACCCAGTACTTC
TRBV14	-	TRBJ1-3	-	CASSPLLSSGNTIYF	TGTGCCAGCAGCCCGCTGCTCAGCTCTGGAAACACCATATATTTT
TRBV10-2	TRBD2	TRBJ2-7	once	CASSERAGAGEQYF	TGCGCCAGCAGTGAGAGGGCGGGAGCGGGCGAGCAGTACTTC
TRBV15	TRBD1	TRBJ1-5	-	CATSRDGGQGNQPQHF	TGTGCCACCAGCAGAGATGGGGGACAGGGTAATCAGCCCCAGCATTTT
TRBV10-1	-	TRBJ1-2	-	CASRAGRAYGYTF	TGCGCCAGCAGAGCCGGACGGGCCTATGGCTACACCTTC
TRBV23-1	-	TRBJ1-4	few	CASSQLNSANEKLFF	TGCGCCAGCAGTCAATTGAACAGCGCTAATGAAAAACTGTTTTTT
TRBV5-1	-	TRBJ2-2	-	CASSLTDWSGELFF	TGCGCCAGCAGCTTGACCGATTGGTCCGGGGAGCTGTTTTTT
TRBV6-5	-	TRBJ1-1	-	CASSYTNLGTEAFF	TGTGCCAGCAGTTACACCAACCTGGGCACTGAAGCTTTCTTT
TRBV28	TRBD2	TRBJ2-2	-	CASSPFGGSGGANTGELFF	TGTGCCAGCAGCCCCTTTGGAGGTAGCGGGGGGGCGAACACCGGGGAGCTGTTTTTT
TRBV9	TRBD2	TRBJ2-5	-	CASSVGASGVKETQYF	TGTGCCAGCAGCGTAGGCGCTAGCGGGGTCAAAGAGACCCAGTACTTC
TRBV4-2	TRBD2	TRBJ2-1	-	CASSQDWASGGSSSYNEQFF	TGTGCCAGCAGCCAAGATTGGGCTAGCGGGGGTTCGAGCTCCTACAATGAGCAGTTCTTC
TRBV13	TRBD1	TRBJ1-3	-	CASSPGTGDNGNTIYF	TGTGCCAGCAGCCCCGGGACAGGGGATAATGGAAACACCATATATTTT
TRBV11-2	-	TRBJ2-1	-	CASSSRDPESSYNEQFF	TGTGCCAGCAGCTCCAGAGACCCAGAAAGCTCCTACAATGAGCAGTTCTTC
TRBV7-2	-	TRBJ2-2	-	CASSPDYSAGELFF	TGTGCCAGCAGCCCGGACTATTCGGCCGGGGAGCTGTTTTTT
TRBV28	-	TRBJ1-1	-	CASTSTGRGTEAFF	TGTGCCAGCACCTCAACAGGAAGGGGGACTGAAGCTTTCTTT
TRBV12-5	-	TRBJ2-3	-	CASGLVRRRKGRTDTQYF	TGTGCTAGTGGTTTGGTACGAAGGCGCAAGGGGAGAACAGATACGCAGTATTTT
TRBV6-5	-	TRBJ2-5	-	CASSYSFGETQYF	TGTGCCAGCAGTTACTCTTTCGGCGAGACCCAGTACTTC
TRBV5-1	TRBD2	TRBJ2-7	-	CASSLVSGRESYEQYF	TGCGCCAGCAGCCTGGTGAGCGGGAGGGAATCCTACGAGCAGTACTTC
TRBV16	-	TRBJ2-3	-	CASSQLPGVDTQYF	TGTGCCAGCAGCCAATTACCAGGGGTAGATACGCAGTATTTT
TRBV7-8	TRBD1	TRBJ1-4	-	CASSTGAFNEKLFF	TGTGCCAGCAGCACAGGGGCCTTTAATGAAAAACTGTTTTTT
TRBV27	-	TRBJ1-2	-	CASSSDLIRDYGYTF	TGTGCCAGCAGTTCTGACCTTATAAGGGACTATGGCTACACCTTC
TRBV5-6	-	TRBJ1-3	once	CASSLRTTSSGNTIYF	TGTGCCAGCAGCTTACGGACGACTAGCTCTGGAAACACCATATATTTT
TRBV27	-	TRBJ2-5	-	CASSWGGARETQYF	TGTGCCAGCAGTTGGGGGGGGGCCCGGGAGACCCAGTACTTC
TRBV7-9	TRBD1	TRBJ2-7	few	CASSRDRSYEQYF	TGTGCCAGCAGCAGGGACAGGTCCTACGAGCAGTACTTC
TRBV5-6	TRBD1	TRBJ2-7	-	CASSLPLQGALYEQYF	TGTGCCAGCAGCTTGCCTCTGCAGGGGGCTCTCTACGAGCAGTACTTC
TRBV5-4	TRBD2	TRBJ2-3	-	CASSLDGTSGTDTQYF	TGTGCCAGCAGCTTGGATGGGACTAGCGGCACAGATACGCAGTATTTT